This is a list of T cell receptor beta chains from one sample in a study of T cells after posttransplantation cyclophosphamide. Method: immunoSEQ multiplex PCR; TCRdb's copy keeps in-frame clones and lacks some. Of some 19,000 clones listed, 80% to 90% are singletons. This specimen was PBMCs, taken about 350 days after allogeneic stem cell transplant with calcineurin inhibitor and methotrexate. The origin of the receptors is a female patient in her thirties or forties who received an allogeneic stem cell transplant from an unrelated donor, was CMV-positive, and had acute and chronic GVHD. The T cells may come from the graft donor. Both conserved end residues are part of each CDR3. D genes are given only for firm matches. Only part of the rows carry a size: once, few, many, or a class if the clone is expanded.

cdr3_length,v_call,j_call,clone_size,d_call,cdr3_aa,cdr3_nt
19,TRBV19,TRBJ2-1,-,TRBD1,CASSIEGGTGGEGWNEQFF,TGTGCCAGTAGTATAGAGGGGGGGACAGGGGGCGAAGGATGGAATGAGCAGTTCTTC
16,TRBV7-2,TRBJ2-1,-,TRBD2,CASSPGLAGALGEQFF,TGTGCCAGCAGCCCGGGACTAGCGGGAGCATTGGGTGAGCAGTTCTTC
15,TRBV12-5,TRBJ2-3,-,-,CASGPGLVSTDTQYF,TGTGCTAGTGGTCCTGGACTGGTAAGCACAGATACGCAGTATTTT
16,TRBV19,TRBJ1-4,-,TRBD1,CASSIPGQAANEKLFF,TGTGCCAGTAGTATCCCGGGACAGGCGGCAAATGAAAAACTGTTTTTT
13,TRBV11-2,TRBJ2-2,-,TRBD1,CASSTGGFGELFF,TGTGCCAGCAGCACAGGGGGCTTCGGGGAGCTGTTTTTT
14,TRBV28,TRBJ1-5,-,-,CASSFDNSNQPQHF,TGTGCCAGCAGTTTCGACAATAGCAATCAGCCCCAGCATTTT
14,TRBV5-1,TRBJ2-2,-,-,CASSFRTGLGELFF,TGCGCCAGCAGCTTCCGGACTGGCCTCGGGGAGCTGTTTTTT
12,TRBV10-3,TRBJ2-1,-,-,CAIRDSSNEQFF,TGTGCCATCAGGGACTCGTCCAATGAGCAGTTCTTC
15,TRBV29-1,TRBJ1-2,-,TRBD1,CSVEDRRTGLAGYTF,TGCAGCGTTGAAGATCGGCGGACAGGGCTGGCTGGCTACACCTTC
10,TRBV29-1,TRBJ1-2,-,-,CSVLEDGYTF,TGCAGCGTATTGGAGGATGGCTACACCTTC
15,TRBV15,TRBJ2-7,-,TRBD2,CATSREASGRYEQYF,TGTGCCACCAGCAGAGAGGCTAGCGGGAGGTACGAGCAGTACTTC
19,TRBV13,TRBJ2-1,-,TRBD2,CASSTKIAGGLGSYNEQFF,TGTGCCAGCAGCACTAAAATAGCGGGAGGTTTGGGCTCCTACAATGAGCAGTTCTTC
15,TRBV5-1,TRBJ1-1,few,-,CASSLPKGGNTEAFF,TGCGCCAGCAGCTTGCCGAAAGGGGGAAATACTGAAGCTTTCTTT
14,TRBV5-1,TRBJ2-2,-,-,CASSTDMNTGELFF,TGCGCCAGCAGTACGGACATGAACACCGGGGAGCTGTTTTTT
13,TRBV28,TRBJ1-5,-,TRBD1,CATKQGAGQPQHF,TGTGCCACCAAACAGGGGGCAGGGCAGCCCCAGCATTTT
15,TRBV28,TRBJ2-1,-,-,CASRPDFTSYNEQFF,TGTGCCAGCAGGCCGGACTTTACCTCCTACAATGAGCAGTTCTTC
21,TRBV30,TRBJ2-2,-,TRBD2,CAWSVRREGTSGRSNTGELFF,TGTGCCTGGAGTGTACGCAGGGAAGGGACTAGCGGGAGGTCGAACACCGGGGAGCTGTTTTTT
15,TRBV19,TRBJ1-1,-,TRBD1,CASSSRAGTVYEAFF,TGTGCCAGTAGTTCCCGGGCCGGGACAGTGTATGAAGCTTTCTTT
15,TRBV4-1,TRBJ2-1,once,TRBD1,CASSPLGQGGNEQFF,TGCGCCAGCAGCCCTCTAGGACAGGGGGGTAATGAGCAGTTCTTC
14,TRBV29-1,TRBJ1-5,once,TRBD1,CSVADRVSNQPQHF,TGCAGCGTTGCTGACAGGGTAAGCAATCAGCCCCAGCATTTT